Listed below are T cell receptor beta chains from one sample, sequenced in a study of T cells in Graves' hyperthyroidism and ophthalmopathy. TCRdb re-derived calls from the multiplex PCR reads in MiXCR, one entry per CDR3 protein. The table lists hundreds of thousands of distinct CDR3 sequences, over 15% of them singletons. Sequences were obtained from blood. The receptors were gathered from a woman under 30 with Graves' hyperthyroidism. Each CDR3 is given with its conserved first and last residue. A D gene is named only where the DNA matches it firmly. Rows give clone size only sometimes, using once, few, many, or a class for an expanded clone.

CDR3 length: 13
V gene: TRBV18
J gene: TRBJ2-7
clone size: many
D gene: TRBD1
CDR3 DNA: TGTGCCAGCTCACCGGACAGGGGAGGGGAGCAGTACTTC
CDR3 protein: CASSPDRGGEQYF

CDR3 length: 19
V gene: TRBV10-3
J gene: TRBJ2-3
clone size: many
D gene: TRBD2
CDR3 DNA: TGTGCCATCAGTGGGGGACTAGCGGGAGAATTCTCTAGCACAGATACGCAGTATTTT
CDR3 protein: CAISGGLAGEFSSTDTQYF

CDR3 length: 13
V gene: TRBV5-1
J gene: TRBJ1-1
clone size: many
D gene: .
CDR3 DNA: TGCGCCAGCAGCTTGCATACAGGGACTGAAGCTTTCTTT
CDR3 protein: CASSLHTGTEAFF

CDR3 length: 19
V gene: TRBV7-9
J gene: TRBJ2-2
clone size: few
D gene: TRBD2
CDR3 DNA: TGTGCCAGCAGCTTAACGGGACTAGCGGGAGTCGGAGACACCGGGGAGCTGTTTTTT
CDR3 protein: CASSLTGLAGVGDTGELFF

CDR3 length: 15
V gene: TRBV4-1
J gene: TRBJ2-7
clone size: many
D gene: .
CDR3 DNA: TGCGCCAGCAGCCACCCTGAAGGCAGCTCCTACGAGCAGTACTTC
CDR3 protein: CASSHPEGSSYEQYF

CDR3 length: 14
V gene: TRBV3-1
J gene: TRBJ2-7
clone size: few
D gene: TRBD2
CDR3 DNA: TGTGCCAGCAGCCAACTAGCGGGAACCTACGAGCAGTACTTC
CDR3 protein: CASSQLAGTYEQYF

CDR3 length: 17
V gene: TRBV12-3/TRBV12-4
J gene: TRBJ1-6
clone size: many
D gene: TRBD1
CDR3 DNA: TGTGCCAGCAGTTTGGGTTGGGACAGGGGGTATAATTCACCCCTCCACTTT
CDR3 protein: CASSLGWDRGYNSPLHF

CDR3 length: 13
V gene: TRBV20-1
J gene: TRBJ2-7
clone size: .
D gene: .
CDR3 DNA: TGCAGTGCTAGAGAGGACAGCTCCTACGAGCAGTACTTC
CDR3 protein: CSAREDSSYEQYF

CDR3 length: 19
V gene: TRBV9
J gene: TRBJ2-5
clone size: many
D gene: TRBD2
CDR3 DNA: TGTGCCAGCAGCCCACACGGACTAGCGGGGCAGACTACCCAAGAGACCCAGTACTTC
CDR3 protein: CASSPHGLAGQTTQETQYF

CDR3 length: 15
V gene: TRBV4-1
J gene: TRBJ1-3
clone size: few
D gene: .
CDR3 DNA: TGCGCCAGCAGCCAAGATCGGAATCCTGGAAACACCATATATTTT
CDR3 protein: CASSQDRNPGNTIYF

CDR3 length: 14
V gene: TRBV7-2
J gene: TRBJ2-7
clone size: .
D gene: TRBD1
CDR3 DNA: TGTGCCAGCAGCTACGGACAGGGGGGTACCGAGCAGTACTTC
CDR3 protein: CASSYGQGGTEQYF

CDR3 length: 13
V gene: TRBV12-3/TRBV12-4
J gene: TRBJ1-1
clone size: .
D gene: TRBD1
CDR3 DNA: TGTGCCAGCAGGTTTGGGGACAGCCTTCGGGCTTTCTTT
CDR3 protein: CASRFGDSLRAFF

CDR3 length: 14
V gene: TRBV6-5
J gene: TRBJ2-5
clone size: many
D gene: .
CDR3 DNA: TGTGCCAGCAGTTACGGACCGTCCTTAAGGTCCCAGTACTTC
CDR3 protein: CASSYGPSLRSQYF

CDR3 length: 13
V gene: TRBV20-1
J gene: TRBJ2-7
clone size: many
D gene: .
CDR3 DNA: TGCAGTGCTAGAGATCGACTTCTATACGAGCAGTACTTC
CDR3 protein: CSARDRLLYEQYF

CDR3 length: 14
V gene: TRBV6-1
J gene: TRBJ1-5
clone size: .
D gene: TRBD1
CDR3 DNA: TGTGCCGGCAGTGATTCCCGACAGGGCGAGGCCCAGCATTTT
CDR3 protein: CAGSDSRQGEAQHF

CDR3 length: 13
V gene: TRBV6-1
J gene: TRBJ1-2
clone size: many
D gene: .
CDR3 DNA: TGTGCCAGCAGCGAGACAGCTTCCTATGGCTACACCTTC
CDR3 protein: CASSETASYGYTF

CDR3 length: 14
V gene: TRBV5-1
J gene: TRBJ2-2
clone size: .
D gene: .
CDR3 DNA: TGCGCCAGCAGCCTTGCGGGACCCCGGTGGGGACTGTTTTTT
CDR3 protein: CASSLAGPRWGLFF

CDR3 length: 14
V gene: TRBV2
J gene: TRBJ1-1
clone size: many
D gene: .
CDR3 DNA: TGTGCCAGCAGCGGGGACACTAGGGAGACTGAAGCTTTCTTT
CDR3 protein: CASSGDTRETEAFF

CDR3 length: 13
V gene: TRBV11-2
J gene: TRBJ2-1
clone size: many
D gene: TRBD2
CDR3 DNA: TGTGCCAGCAGCCCCGGGACTAGCAATGAGCAGTTCTTC
CDR3 protein: CASSPGTSNEQFF

CDR3 length: 17
V gene: TRBV5-8
J gene: TRBJ1-3
clone size: .
D gene: TRBD1
CDR3 DNA: TGTGCCAGCAGCTTATTCGGGACAGGGTTGTTCGGAAACACCATATATTTT
CDR3 protein: CASSLFGTGLFGNTIYF

CDR3 length: 14
V gene: TRBV27
J gene: TRBJ1-4
clone size: .
D gene: .
CDR3 DNA: TGTGCCAGCAGTCTACAGGGACTAAATGAAAAACTGTTTTTT
CDR3 protein: CASSLQGLNEKLFF

CDR3 length: 11
V gene: TRBV2
J gene: TRBJ2-7
clone size: .
D gene: .
CDR3 DNA: TGTGCCAGCCGCATGAGCTACGAGCAGTACTTC
CDR3 protein: CASRMSYEQYF

CDR3 length: 17
V gene: TRBV9
J gene: TRBJ2-4
clone size: few
D gene: TRBD2
CDR3 DNA: TGTGCCAGCAGCGTAGCTGAGGCTAGCGGGGCCCAAGGCATTCAGTACTTC
CDR3 protein: CASSVAEASGAQGIQYF

CDR3 length: 16
V gene: TRBV25-1
J gene: TRBJ2-5
clone size: once
D gene: .
CDR3 DNA: TGTGCCAGCAGTGAATTGGACTCCTCTTTAAGTGAGACCCAGTACTTC
CDR3 protein: CASSELDSSLSETQYF

CDR3 length: 14
V gene: TRBV9
J gene: TRBJ2-2
clone size: .
D gene: .
CDR3 DNA: TGTGCCAGCAGCGTAGGCAGGCCCACCGGAGAGCTGTTTTTT
CDR3 protein: CASSVGRPTGELFF

CDR3 length: 21
V gene: TRBV10-2
J gene: TRBJ2-3
clone size: .
D gene: TRBD2
CDR3 DNA: TGCGCCAGCAGTGAGCCCGGGCCCCTGGGGCTAGCGGGACCAAGGCCAGATACGCAGTATTTT
CDR3 protein: CASSEPGPLGLAGPRPDTQYF

CDR3 length: 15
V gene: TRBV12-3/TRBV12-4
J gene: TRBJ1-1
clone size: few
D gene: TRBD1
CDR3 DNA: TGTGCCAGCAGTTTGACAGGGAGGATGAACACTGAAGCTTTCTTT
CDR3 protein: CASSLTGRMNTEAFF

CDR3 length: 13
V gene: TRBV6-5
J gene: TRBJ2-1
clone size: few
D gene: .
CDR3 DNA: TGTGCCAGCAGTTACTTCCGGGACAATGAGCAGTTCTTC
CDR3 protein: CASSYFRDNEQFF

CDR3 length: 15
V gene: TRBV12-3/TRBV12-4
J gene: TRBJ2-1
clone size: many
D gene: TRBD2
CDR3 DNA: TGTGCCAGCAGGCAAGCGGGGGGGTTCTACAATGAGCAGTTCTTC
CDR3 protein: CASRQAGGFYNEQFF

CDR3 length: 16
V gene: TRBV16
J gene: TRBJ1-3
clone size: .
D gene: TRBD1
CDR3 DNA: TGTGCCAGCAGCCACGGACAGGGGGCTTCTGGAAACACCATATATTTT
CDR3 protein: CASSHGQGASGNTIYF

CDR3 length: 15
V gene: TRBV28
J gene: TRBJ2-2
clone size: few
D gene: TRBD1
CDR3 DNA: TGTGCCAGCAGTAAGGGGACAGCGCACACCGGGGAGCTGTTTTTT
CDR3 protein: CASSKGTAHTGELFF

CDR3 length: 15
V gene: TRBV25-1
J gene: TRBJ2-3
clone size: many
D gene: .
CDR3 DNA: TGTGCCAGCAGTGAAGGGTCCGGTAGCACAGATACGCAGTATTTT
CDR3 protein: CASSEGSGSTDTQYF

CDR3 length: 16
V gene: TRBV12-5
J gene: TRBJ1-6
clone size: few
D gene: TRBD1
CDR3 DNA: TGTGCTAGTGGTTTGGTACAGGGGGCTCAGGCCCCGCTCCTCCACTTT
CDR3 protein: CASGLVQGAQAPLLHF

CDR3 length: 14
V gene: TRBV6-1
J gene: TRBJ2-1
clone size: .
D gene: .
CDR3 DNA: TGTGCCAGCAGCCCGGGACAAGGTTTCAATGAGCAGTTCTTC
CDR3 protein: CASSPGQGFNEQFF

CDR3 length: 15
V gene: TRBV25-1
J gene: TRBJ1-4
clone size: .
D gene: TRBD1
CDR3 DNA: TGTGCCAGCAGTGACCGACAGCTACAGGGGGAAAAACTGTTTTTT
CDR3 protein: CASSDRQLQGEKLFF

CDR3 length: 17
V gene: TRBV4-3
J gene: TRBJ2-1
clone size: .
D gene: .
CDR3 DNA: TGCGCCAGCAGCCACCTACAGGGACCTGTTGGAGTGGATGAGCAGTTCTTC
CDR3 protein: CASSHLQGPVGVDEQFF

CDR3 length: 13
V gene: TRBV6-4
J gene: TRBJ2-3
clone size: few
D gene: .
CDR3 DNA: TGTGCCAGCAGTGACCGACACACAGATACGCAGTATTTT
CDR3 protein: CASSDRHTDTQYF

CDR3 length: 17
V gene: TRBV20-1
J gene: TRBJ1-1
clone size: .
D gene: .
CDR3 DNA: TGCAGTGCTAGAGATCGTCGGTTACCCACTGTGAACACTGAAGCTTTCTTT
CDR3 protein: CSARDRRLPTVNTEAFF

CDR3 length: 14
V gene: TRBV5-1
J gene: TRBJ1-5
clone size: .
D gene: .
CDR3 DNA: TGCGCCAGCAGCTTGGGCTACCCAGAGGGGCCCCAGCATTTT
CDR3 protein: CASSLGYPEGPQHF

CDR3 length: 11
V gene: TRBV2
J gene: TRBJ2-2
clone size: .
D gene: .
CDR3 DNA: TGTGCCAGTCTCGAGGACGGGGAGCTGTTTTTT
CDR3 protein: CASLEDGELFF

CDR3 length: 16
V gene: TRBV24-1
J gene: TRBJ1-5
clone size: many
D gene: .
CDR3 DNA: TGTGCCACCAGTGATTTGTCTTCCCCAGGGGAACAGCCCCAGCATTTT
CDR3 protein: CATSDLSSPGEQPQHF